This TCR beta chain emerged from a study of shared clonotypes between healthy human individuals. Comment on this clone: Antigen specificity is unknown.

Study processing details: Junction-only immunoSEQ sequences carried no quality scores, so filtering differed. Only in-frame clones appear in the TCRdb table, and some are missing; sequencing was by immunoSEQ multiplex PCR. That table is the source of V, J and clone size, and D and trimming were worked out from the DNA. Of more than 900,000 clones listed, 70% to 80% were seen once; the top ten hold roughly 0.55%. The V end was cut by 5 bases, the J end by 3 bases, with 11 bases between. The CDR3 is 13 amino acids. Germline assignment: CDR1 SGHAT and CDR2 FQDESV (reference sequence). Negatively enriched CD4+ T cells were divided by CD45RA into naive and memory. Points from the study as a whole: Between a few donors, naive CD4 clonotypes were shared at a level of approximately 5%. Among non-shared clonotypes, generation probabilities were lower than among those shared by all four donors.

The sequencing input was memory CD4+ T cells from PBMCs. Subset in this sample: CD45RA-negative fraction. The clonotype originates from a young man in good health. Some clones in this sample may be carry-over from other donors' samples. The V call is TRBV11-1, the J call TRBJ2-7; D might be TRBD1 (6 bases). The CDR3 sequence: CASSPGHIYEQYF. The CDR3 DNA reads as TGTGCCAGCAGCCCGGGACATATCTACGAGCAGTACTTC.